The 2 T cell receptor beta chains in this list originate from one sample, sequenced in a study of blood T cell repertoires in COVID-19. Clones were read by immunoSEQ multiplex PCR, and TCRdb kept only the in-frame ones, dropping some. The table has around 450,000 clones, 70% to 90% seen once; the top ten hold roughly 2%. The specimen sequenced was PBMCs or T cells enriched from blood (not recorded which). The receptors here all came from a woman between 18 and 29 years old with acute COVID-19.

The chain joins TRBV10-3 to TRBJ2-7; maybe TRBD2 (6 bases). Germline V gene data show CDR1 as ENHRY and CDR2 as SYGVKD. V lost 10 bases, J lost 5 bases, and 15 bases lay in between. The CDR3 is 12 amino acids. The chain's CDR3 is CATRRGGDEQYF. CDR3 DNA: TGTGCCACCCGTCGGGGCGGGGACGAGCAGTACTTC.

The V and J genes are TRBV5-1 and TRBJ2-1; tentative D call: TRBD2 (5 bases). The germline V gene encodes CDR1 SGHRS and CDR2 YFSETQ. This CDR3 has 15 amino acids. Trimming removed 6 bases at V and 5 bases at J, with 18 bases between. The CDR3 loop is CASIVGRGGHNEQFF. The CDR3 nucleotides read TGCGCCAGCATCGTAGGGAGAGGTGGGCACAATGAGCAGTTCTTC.